The 10 T cell receptor beta chains below were found in one sample sequenced in a study of cytomegalovirus exposure and HLA in healthy donors. PCR amplification relied on 60 Vbeta primers (plus 13 Jbeta primers). Assay: immunoSEQ multiplex PCR; the TCRdb copy retains only in-frame clones and omits some. This sample's table reports around 97,000 clones. The specimen was PBMCs. The source is a man aged 35-49 years in good health and CMV-seronegative.

This sequence joins TRBV15 and TRBJ2-1; 10 nucleotides line up with TRBD2. The CDR3 has 16 residues. The ends lost 3 bases at V and 6 bases at J; junction bases unmatched: 8. Germline values: CDR1 LNHNV, CDR2 YYDKDF (reference sequence). The CDR3 loop reads CATSSSAAGGLNEQFF. In nucleotides, the CDR3 is TGTGCCACCAGCAGCTCAGCAGCGGGGGGGCTCAATGAGCAGTTCTTC.

The gene calls are TRBV9 and TRBJ1-5, with 9 bases that match TRBD1. CDR3 length: 15 residues. J lost 0 bases, V lost 3 bases, and 1 base had no gene match. Germline values: CDR1 SGDLS, CDR2 YYNGEE. The CDR3 bases are TGTGCCAGCAGCGGGACAGGGGATAGCAATCAGCCCCAGCATTTT. Protein sequence: CASSGTGDSNQPQHF. The full variable domain, completed using reference TRBV9 and TRBJ1-5, is DSGVTQTPKHLITATGQRVTLRCSPRSGDLSVYWYQQSLDQGLQFLIQYYNGEERAKGNILERFSAQQFPDLHSELNLSSLELGDSALYFCASSGTGDSNQPQHFGDGTRLSIL.

The chain carries TRBV7-7 and TRBJ2-2, with 7 bases matching TRBD2. CDR1 and CDR2 (germline): SSHAT, FNYEAQ (reference sequence). With V trimmed by 1 base and J by 4 bases, 3 bases remained unmatched. The CDR3 runs to 15 residues. The CDR3 sequence is CASSLGREGTGELFF. CDR3 bases: TGTGCCAGCAGCTTAGGCAGGGAGGGCACCGGGGAGCTGTTTTTT. Drawing the rest from reference TRBV7-7 and TRBJ2-2, the complete variable domain is GAGVSQSPRYKVTKRGQDVTLRCDPISSHATLYWYQQALGQGPEFLTYFNYEAQPDKSGLPSDRFSAERPEGSISTLTIQRTEQRDSAMYRCASSLGREGTGELFFGEGSRLTVL.

The CDR3: CASSDSAGSYEQYF. CDR3 coding DNA: TGTGCCAGCAGTGATTCAGCGGGGTCCTACGAGCAGTACTTC. The V gene is TRBV2, the J gene TRBJ2-7, with 7 nucleotides matching TRBD2. This CDR3 region has 14 residues. V lost 3 bases to trimming and J lost 1 base; unmatched junction nucleotides: 3. CDR1 and CDR2 (germline): SNHLY, FYNNEI.

The chain links TRBV7-2 to TRBJ2-7, with a tentative D call TRBD1 (6 bases). Germline V gene sequence: CDR1 SGHTA, CDR2 FQGNSA. CDR3 size: 15 residues. The ends were cut back, 2 bases at V and 4 bases at J, with 15 bases in the middle. The chain's CDR3 is CASSLNWGREYEQYF. CDR3 nucleotides: TGTGCCAGCAGCTTAAATTGGGGGCGCGAGTACGAGCAGTACTTC.

The genes are TRBV9 and TRBJ2-3, with 9 bases matching TRBD2. The CDR3 extends over 16 amino acids. After removal of 3 bases from V and 5 bases from J, the junction contained 10 bases not matched to a gene. In germline, CDR1 is SGDLS, CDR2 YYNGEE. The CDR3 region has the DNA TGTGCCAGCAGCGCCCTGGGGCGGGAGGGCCGAGATACGCAGTATTTT. It translates to CASSALGREGRDTQYF.

The J gene is TRBJ2-5, the V gene TRBV19; 9 bases align to TRBD1. The length of the CDR3 is 15 residues. V was pared by 5 bases and J by 2 bases, with 6 bases of the junction left unmatched. Germline V gene lookup returns CDR1 LNHDA and CDR2 SQIVND (reference sequence). CDR3 region: CASSLQGTGQETQYF. The CDR3 DNA follows: TGTGCCAGTAGTCTCCAGGGGACAGGGCAAGAGACCCAGTACTTC.

The chain has TRBV27 and TRBJ2-7, with TRBD1 as a possible D gene (6 bases). The CDR3 is made up of 15 amino acids. The V and J ends lost 4 bases and 2 bases respectively, with 15 bases between them. Germline V gene data show CDR1 as MNHEY and CDR2 as SMNVEV (reference sequence). CDR3 nucleotides: TGTGCCAGCAGTTCGGGACGGACAGTCCCCTACGAGCAGTACTTC. This sequence encodes CASSSGRTVPYEQYF.

The chain has TRBV27 and TRBJ1-4; tentative D call: TRBD1 (6 bases). Trimming took 8 bases from V and 4 from J, leaving 17 bases between them. Germline V gene sequence: CDR1 MNHEY, CDR2 SMNVEV (reference sequence). The CDR3 is 15 amino acids. The CDR3 reads CASSKSQGGNEKLFF. CDR3 DNA sequence: TGTGCCAGCTCTAAGTCACAGGGCGGTAATGAAAAACTGTTTTTT.

The chain uses TRBV10-2 and TRBJ1-2; 8 nucleotides match TRBD1. From germline, CDR1 is WSHSY and CDR2 SAAADI. This CDR3 is built from 15 residues. J lost 3 bases, V lost 7 bases, and 10 bases had no gene match. CDR3 sequence: CASKIAGGADYGYTF. The CDR3 region has the DNA TGCGCCAGCAAAATTGCAGGGGGCGCTGACTATGGCTACACCTTC.